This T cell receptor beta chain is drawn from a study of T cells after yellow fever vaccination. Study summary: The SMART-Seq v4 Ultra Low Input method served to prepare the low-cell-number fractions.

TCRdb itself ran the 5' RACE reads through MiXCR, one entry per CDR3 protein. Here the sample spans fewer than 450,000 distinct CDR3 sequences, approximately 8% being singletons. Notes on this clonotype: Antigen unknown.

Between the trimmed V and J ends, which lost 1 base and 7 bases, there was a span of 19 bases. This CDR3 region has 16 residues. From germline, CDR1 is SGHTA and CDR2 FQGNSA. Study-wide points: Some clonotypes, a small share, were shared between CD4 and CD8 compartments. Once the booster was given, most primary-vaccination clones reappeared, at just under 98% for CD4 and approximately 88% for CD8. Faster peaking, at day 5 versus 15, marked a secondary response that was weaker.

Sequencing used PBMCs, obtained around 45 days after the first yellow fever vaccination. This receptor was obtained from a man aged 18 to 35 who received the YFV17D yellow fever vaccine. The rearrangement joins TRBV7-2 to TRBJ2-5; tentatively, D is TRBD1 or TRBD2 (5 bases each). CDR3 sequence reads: CASSLDGGSGAGTQYF. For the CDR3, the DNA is TGTGCCAGCAGCTTAGATGGTGGTTCCGGGGCAGGGACCCAGTACTTC.